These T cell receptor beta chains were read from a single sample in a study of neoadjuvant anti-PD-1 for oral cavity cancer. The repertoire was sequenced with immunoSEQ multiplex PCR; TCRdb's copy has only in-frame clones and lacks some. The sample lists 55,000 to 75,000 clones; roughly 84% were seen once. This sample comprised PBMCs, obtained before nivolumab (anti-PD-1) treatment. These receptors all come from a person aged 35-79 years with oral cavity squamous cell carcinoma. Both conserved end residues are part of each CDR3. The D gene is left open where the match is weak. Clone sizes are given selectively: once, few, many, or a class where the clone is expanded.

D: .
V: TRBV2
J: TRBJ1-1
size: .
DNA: TGTGCCAGCAGTGAAGCGCAGATAAGGCCGAACACTGAAGCTTTCTTT
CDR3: CASSEAQIRPNTEAFF

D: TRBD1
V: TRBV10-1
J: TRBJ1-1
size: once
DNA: TGCGCCAGCAGTGAGTCCAGGGGGCAGGCTGAAGCTTTCTTT
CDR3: CASSESRGQAEAFF

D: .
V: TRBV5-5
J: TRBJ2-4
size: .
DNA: TGTGCCAGCAGCCCACGGTCGGAGGCCAAAAACATTCAGTACTTC
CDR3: CASSPRSEAKNIQYF

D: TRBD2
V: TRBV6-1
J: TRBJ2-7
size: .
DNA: TGTGCCAGTTACTATGGACTAGCGGGGTACTACGAGCAGTACTTC
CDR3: CASYYGLAGYYEQYF

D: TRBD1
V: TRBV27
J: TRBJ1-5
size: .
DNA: TGTGCCAGCAAACTAACAGGGGGTATAAGCAATCAGCCCCAGCATTTT
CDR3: CASKLTGGISNQPQHF

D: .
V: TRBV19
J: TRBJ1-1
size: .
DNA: TGTGCCAGTAGCATCCAACCCGAATCTGAAGCTTTCTTT
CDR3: CASSIQPESEAFF

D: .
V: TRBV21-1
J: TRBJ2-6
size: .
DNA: TGTGCCAGCAGCAAAGACCTACCGGGGCAGGACCGCTCTGGGGCCAACGTCCTGACTTTC
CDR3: CASSKDLPGQDRSGANVLTF

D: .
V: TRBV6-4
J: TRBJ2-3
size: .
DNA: TGTGCCAGCAGTGACTCGAAAACCCCCTCGGTGCAGTATTTT
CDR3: CASSDSKTPSVQYF

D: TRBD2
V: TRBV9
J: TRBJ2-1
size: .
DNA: TGTGCCAGCAGCGCCCACGTTTCCGGGACTAGCGGCTACAATGAGCAGTTCTTC
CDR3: CASSAHVSGTSGYNEQFF

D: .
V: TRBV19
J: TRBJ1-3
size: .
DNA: TGTGCCAGTAGTATGTCTGGAAACACCATATATTTT
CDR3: CASSMSGNTIYF

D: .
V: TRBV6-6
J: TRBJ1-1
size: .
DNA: TGTGCCAGCAGTTACCCCGGGGGGGGGACTGAAGCTTTCTTT
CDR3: CASSYPGGGTEAFF

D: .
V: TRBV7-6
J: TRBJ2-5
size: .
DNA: TGTGCCAGCAGCTTATCCCCGCAAGAGACCCAGTACTTC
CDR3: CASSLSPQETQYF

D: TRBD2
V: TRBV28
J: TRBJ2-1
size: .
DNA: TGTGCCAGCAGTTCGGGACTAGCGAGCTCCTACAATGAGCAGTTCTTC
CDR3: CASSSGLASSYNEQFF

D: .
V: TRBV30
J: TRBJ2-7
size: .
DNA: TGTGCCTGGAAACCATGGACGTCAGCCTACGAGCAGTACTTC
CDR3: CAWKPWTSAYEQYF

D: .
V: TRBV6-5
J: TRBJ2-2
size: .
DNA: TGTGCCAGCAAAAGCGGCACCCGGGCCGGGGAGCTGTTTTTT
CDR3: CASKSGTRAGELFF

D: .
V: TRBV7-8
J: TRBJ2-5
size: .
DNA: TGTGCCAGCACCGAAATTCCGGGAGCGTACCAAGAGACCCAGTACTTC
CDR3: CASTEIPGAYQETQYF

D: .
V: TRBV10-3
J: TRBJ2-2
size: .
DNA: TGTGCCATCAGTGAGTATGAGGACACCGGGGAGCTGTTTTTT
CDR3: CAISEYEDTGELFF

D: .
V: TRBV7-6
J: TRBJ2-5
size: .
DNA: TGTGCCAGCAGCTTATTTGAGACCCAGTACTTC
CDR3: CASSLFETQYF

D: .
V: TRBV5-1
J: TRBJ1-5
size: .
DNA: TGCGCCAGCAGCTTGGGCAGGGGAGGTCAGCCCCAGCATTTT
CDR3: CASSLGRGGQPQHF

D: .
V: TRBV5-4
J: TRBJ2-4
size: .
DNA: TGTGCCAGCAGCTCCGGGACGGAGCTAGCCAAAAACATTCAGTACTTC
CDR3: CASSSGTELAKNIQYF

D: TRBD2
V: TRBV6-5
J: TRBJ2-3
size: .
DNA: TGTGCCAGCAGTTACGCAGCGGGAGACCGGGCTGATACGCAGTATTTT
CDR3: CASSYAAGDRADTQYF

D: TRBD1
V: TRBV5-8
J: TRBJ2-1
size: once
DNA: TGTGCCAGCAGGACAGGGTCCTACAATGAGCAGTTCTTC
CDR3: CASRTGSYNEQFF

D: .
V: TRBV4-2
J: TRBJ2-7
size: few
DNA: TGTGCCAGCAGCCAAGTTCGGCAGGTGGCCTACGAGCAGTACTTC
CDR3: CASSQVRQVAYEQYF

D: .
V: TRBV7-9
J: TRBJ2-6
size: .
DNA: TGTGCCAGCAGCTTAGAGAAGTCTGGGGCCAACGTCCTGACTTTC
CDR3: CASSLEKSGANVLTF

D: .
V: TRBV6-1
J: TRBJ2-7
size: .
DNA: TGTGCCAGCAGTGAAGCGCTCAGCAGCTCCTACGAGCAGTACTTC
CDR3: CASSEALSSSYEQYF

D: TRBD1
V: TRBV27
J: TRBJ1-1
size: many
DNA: TGTGCCAGCAGTTTAGTCCCGGGACAGAGCACTGAAGCTTTCTTT
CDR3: CASSLVPGQSTEAFF

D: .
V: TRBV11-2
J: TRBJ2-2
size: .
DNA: TGTGCCAGCAGCTGGGGACGGGAAAACACCGGGGAGCTGTTTTTT
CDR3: CASSWGRENTGELFF

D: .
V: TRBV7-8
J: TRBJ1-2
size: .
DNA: TGTGCCAGCAGCGCAAATAACCTCGACAGCACCTATGGCTACACCTTC
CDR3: CASSANNLDSTYGYTF

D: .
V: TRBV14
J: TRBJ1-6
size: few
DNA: TGTGCCAGCAGCCCAGCAAAGGGCCATTCACCCCTCCACTTT
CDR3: CASSPAKGHSPLHF

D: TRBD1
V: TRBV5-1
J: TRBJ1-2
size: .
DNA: TGCGCCAGCAGCTTGGAGGGGGCGCGGGGCTACACCTTC
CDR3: CASSLEGARGYTF

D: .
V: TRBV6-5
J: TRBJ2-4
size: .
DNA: TGTGCCAGCAGTTACAACCCCAAAAACATTCAGTACTTC
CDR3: CASSYNPKNIQYF

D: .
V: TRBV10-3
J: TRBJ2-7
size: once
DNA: TGTGCCATCAGTGAGAGGGACCTCAGTGGGAACGAGCAGTACTTC
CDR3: CAISERDLSGNEQYF

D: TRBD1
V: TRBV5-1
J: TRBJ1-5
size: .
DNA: TGCGCCAGCAGCCCCGGGACAGCCAATCAGCCCCAGCATTTT
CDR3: CASSPGTANQPQHF

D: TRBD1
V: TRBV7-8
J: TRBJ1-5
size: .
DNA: TGTGCCAGCAGCTTAGGACGGACAGGGGGCTATCAGCCCCAGCATTTT
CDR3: CASSLGRTGGYQPQHF

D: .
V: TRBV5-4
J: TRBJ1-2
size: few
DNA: TGTGCCAGCAGCCGTTCTAACTATGGCTACACCTTC
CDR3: CASSRSNYGYTF

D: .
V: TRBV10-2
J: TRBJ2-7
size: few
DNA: TGCGCCAGCAGTGAAAGGGCCGACGGGGCCTACGAGCAGTACTTC
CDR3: CASSERADGAYEQYF

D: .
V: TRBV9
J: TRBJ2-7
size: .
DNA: TGTGCCAGCAGCGTAGACTGGAGCTACTCCTACGAGCAGTACTTC
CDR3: CASSVDWSYSYEQYF

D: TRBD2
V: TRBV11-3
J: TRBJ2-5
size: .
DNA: TGTGCCAGCAGTTCCGGGACTAGCGGGAAAGAGACCCAGTACTTC
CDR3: CASSSGTSGKETQYF

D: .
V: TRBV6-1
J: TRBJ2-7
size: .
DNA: TGTGCCAGCAGTGCATACGAGCAGTACTTC
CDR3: CASSAYEQYF

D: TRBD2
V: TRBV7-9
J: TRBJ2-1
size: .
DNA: TGTGCCAGCAGCCCCCCCAGCGGGAGATATGAGCAGTTCTTC
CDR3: CASSPPSGRYEQFF

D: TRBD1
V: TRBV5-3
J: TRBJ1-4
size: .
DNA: TGTGCCAGAAGCTCCTTCGAAGGGGGCGCTTCCCAGGCTAATGAAAAACTGTTTTTT
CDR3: CARSSFEGGASQANEKLFF

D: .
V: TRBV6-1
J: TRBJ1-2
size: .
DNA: TGTGCTAGCGGAGTGATAGAGGGTGGCGGCTACACCTTC
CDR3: CASGVIEGGGYTF

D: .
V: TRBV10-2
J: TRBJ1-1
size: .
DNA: TGCGCCAGCAGTGAGTCGAGGAGGGGCACTGAAGCTTTCTTT
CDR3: CASSESRRGTEAFF

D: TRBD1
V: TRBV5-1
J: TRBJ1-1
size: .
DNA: TGCGCCAGCAGCGTCGGAAGGGGGCTGGGTAAGGACACTGAAGCTTTCTTT
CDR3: CASSVGRGLGKDTEAFF

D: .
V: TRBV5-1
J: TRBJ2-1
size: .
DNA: TGCGCCAGCAGCCTCGGCAAGGCAGGAGAGCAGTTCTTC
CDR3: CASSLGKAGEQFF

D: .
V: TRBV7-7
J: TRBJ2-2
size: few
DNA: TGTGCCAGCAGCGAGACAGCTACGAACACCGGGGAGCTGTTTTTT
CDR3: CASSETATNTGELFF

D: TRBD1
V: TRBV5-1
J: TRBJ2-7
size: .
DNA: TGCGCCAGCCGCCGGGACAGGTCCTACGAGCAGTACTTC
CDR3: CASRRDRSYEQYF

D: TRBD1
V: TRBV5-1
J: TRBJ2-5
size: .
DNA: TGCGCCAGCGAGAGAACCGGGACAGGGAAAGAGACCCAGTACTTC
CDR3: CASERTGTGKETQYF

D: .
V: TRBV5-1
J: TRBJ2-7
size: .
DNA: TGCGCCAGCAGCCAAACGGGGGACCCGAGTTACGAGCAGTACTTC
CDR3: CASSQTGDPSYEQYF

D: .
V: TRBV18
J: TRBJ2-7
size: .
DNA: TGTGCCAGCTCACCAGGAGGGGTGGGGTACGAGCAGTACTTC
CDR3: CASSPGGVGYEQYF

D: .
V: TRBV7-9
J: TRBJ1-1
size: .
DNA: TGTGCCAGCAGCTACCTGCAGCGTTTGAACACTGAAGCTTTCTTT
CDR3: CASSYLQRLNTEAFF

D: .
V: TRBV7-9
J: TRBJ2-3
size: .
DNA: TGTAAAGCGGGCACAGATACGCAGTATTTT
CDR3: CKAGTDTQYF

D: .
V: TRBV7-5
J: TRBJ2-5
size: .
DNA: TGTGTCAGAAGCTGGATTAGAGAGACCCAGTACTTC
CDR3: CVRSWIRETQYF

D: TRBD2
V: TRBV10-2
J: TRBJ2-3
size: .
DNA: TGCGCCAGCAGTGAGTCGAGGGAGCGGGGGGCTAGCACAGATACGCAGTATTTT
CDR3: CASSESRERGASTDTQYF

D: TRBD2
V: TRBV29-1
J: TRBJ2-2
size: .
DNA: TGCAGCGTTGAAGTCGGGGGACTAGCGGGAGTTAGCACCGGGGAGCTGTTTTTT
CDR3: CSVEVGGLAGVSTGELFF

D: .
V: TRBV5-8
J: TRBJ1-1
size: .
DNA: TGTGCCAGCAGCTTGCGGACTCAAGCTTTCTTT
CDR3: CASSLRTQAFF

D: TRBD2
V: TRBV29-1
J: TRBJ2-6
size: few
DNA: TGCAGCGTAGCGGGAGAAGCTGGGGCCAACGTCCTGACTTTC
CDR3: CSVAGEAGANVLTF

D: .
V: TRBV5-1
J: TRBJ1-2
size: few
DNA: TGCGCCAGCAGCTTGATGGGGCCGGGTGGCTACACCTTC
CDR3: CASSLMGPGGYTF

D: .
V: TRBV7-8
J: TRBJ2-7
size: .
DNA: TGTGCCAGCAGCTTAGCGCTGGGGGGTGGAAACGAGCAGTACTTC
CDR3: CASSLALGGGNEQYF